This T cell receptor beta chain comes out of a study of blood T cell repertoires in COVID-19. As for this clone: Additional DNA sequences in this sample encode the identical CDR3.

In the source study's methods: Reference gene primer amplification in the assay estimated nucleated cell counts. Libraries were prepared by immunoSEQ multiplex PCR; TCRdb keeps only in-frame clonotypes and omits some of them. D and trimming were read from the DNA, whereas the V and J calls and clone size are those reported in that table. The sample lists some 250,000 clones; about 87% were seen once. This CDR3 comprises 13 residues. Germline V CDR1 and CDR2: SEHNR, FQNEAQ (reference sequence). V was shortened by 3 bases and J by 5 bases, with 10 bases between the two germline ends. The chain carries TRBV7-9 and TRBJ1-1; D is undetermined. The material sequenced was peripheral blood. This receptor was obtained from a woman aged 70 to 79 with active or convalescent COVID-19. The CDR3 DNA sequence: TGTGCCAGCAGCTTGGGTGGGAGGACTGAAGCTTTCTTT. It codes for CASSLGGRTEAFF.